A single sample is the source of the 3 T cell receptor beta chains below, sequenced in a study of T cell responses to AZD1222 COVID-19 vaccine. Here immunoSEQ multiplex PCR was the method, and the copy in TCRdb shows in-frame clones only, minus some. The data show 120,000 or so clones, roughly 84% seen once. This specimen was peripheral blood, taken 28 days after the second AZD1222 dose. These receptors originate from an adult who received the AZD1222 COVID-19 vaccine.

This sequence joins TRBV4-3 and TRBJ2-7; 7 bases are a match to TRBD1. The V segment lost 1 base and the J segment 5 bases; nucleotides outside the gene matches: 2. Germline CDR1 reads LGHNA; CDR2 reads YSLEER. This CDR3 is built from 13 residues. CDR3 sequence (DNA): TGCGCCAGCAGCCAAGTAGACAGGGACGAGCAGTACTTC. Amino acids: CASSQVDRDEQYF.

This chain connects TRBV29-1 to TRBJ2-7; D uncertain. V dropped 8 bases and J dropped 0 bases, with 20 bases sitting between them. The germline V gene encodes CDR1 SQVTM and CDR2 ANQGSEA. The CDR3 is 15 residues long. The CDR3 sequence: CSIRAGPLTSYEQYF. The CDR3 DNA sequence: TGCAGCATCCGAGCCGGGCCCCTTACCTCCTACGAGCAGTACTTC.

The CDR3 nucleotides are TGTGCCAGCAGCAGGAAGGAACAGGGACGCTCACCCCTCCACTTT. Protein product: CASSRKEQGRSPLHF. V usage is TRBV5-4 and J usage is TRBJ1-6; possible D gene TRBD1, 6 bases. The ends were cut back, 4 bases at V and 10 bases at J, with 18 bases in the middle. Germline V gene lookup returns CDR1 SGHNT and CDR2 YYREEE (reference sequence). This CDR3 comprises 15 residues.